Presented here are 12 T cell receptor beta chains from one specimen sequenced in a study of cytomegalovirus exposure and HLA in healthy donors. The PCR made use of 60 Vbeta and 13 Jbeta primers. Only in-frame clones appear in the TCRdb table, and some are missing; sequencing was by immunoSEQ multiplex PCR. The sample yields 150,000 to 200,000 clones, almost 80% seen once. The sequencing input was PBMCs. All receptors come from a man aged 50-60 years in good health and CMV-seropositive.

The chain uses TRBV4-3 and TRBJ1-5, with unresolved D. Germline loops: CDR1 LGHNA, CDR2 YSLEER. The CDR3 extends over 14 amino acids. V was shortened by 0 bases and J by 5 bases, with 8 bases between the two germline ends. The CDR3 coding sequence is TGCGCCAGCAGCCAAGACGCGGATTATCAGCCCCAGCATTTT. As protein: CASSQDADYQPQHF.

There are a few counts of this clone. The chain joins TRBV5-4 to TRBJ1-2, with a weak D call TRBD1 (6 bases). Per germline, CDR1 SGHNT and CDR2 YYREEE (reference sequence). V gave up 7 bases and J gave up 3 bases, with 19 bases separating them. CDR3 length: 15 amino acids. The CDR3: CASRGRDMGDYGYTF. The CDR3, as DNA: TGTGCCAGCCGAGGCCGGGACATGGGGGACTATGGCTACACCTTC.

The chain combines TRBV27 with TRBJ2-2, with 15 bases lining up with TRBD2. Germline V gives CDR1 MNHEY, CDR2 SMNVEV (reference sequence). V shed 6 bases, J shed 2 bases, and the junction held 7 bases outside the gene matches. CDR3 length equals 18 residues. The CDR3 DNA reads as TGTGCCAGCAGACCGGGACTAGCGGGGGGTATTAACACCGGGGAGCTGTTTTTT. Protein: CASRPGLAGGINTGELFF.

V is TRBV9 and J is TRBJ2-5; TRBD1 is a possible D gene (6 bases). The J call may be faulty, since TRBJ2-7 better matches the DNA end. From germline, CDR1 is SGDLS and CDR2 YYNGEE. The CDR3 has 16 amino acids. This chain's CDR3 is CASSLRRDKETYEQYF. The CDR3 DNA reads as TGTGCCAGCAGTCTCAGACGGGACAAGGAAACCTACGAGCAGTACTTC.

This clone has a handful of counts. This chain joins TRBV6-6 and TRBJ2-1; TRBD1 aligns across 8 bases. The ends lost 5 bases at V and 8 bases at J; junction bases unmatched: 5. Germline V CDR1 and CDR2: MNHNY, SVGAGI (reference sequence). The CDR3 loop spans 13 amino acids. CDR3 sequence: CASSNQGAYEQFF. The CDR3 DNA reads as TGTGCCAGCAGTAATCAGGGGGCCTATGAGCAGTTCTTC.

This clone was recorded only once. This chain uses TRBV4-1 with TRBJ1-1; 8 bases are shared with TRBD1. The CDR3 is 15 residues long. Germline assignment: CDR1 MGHRA and CDR2 YSYEKL. V shed 1 base, J shed 9 bases, and the junction held 10 bases outside the gene matches. CDR3 DNA sequence: TGCGCCAGCAGCCAAGGGACAGGGTTGGGAGGGAAAGCTTTCTTT. The encoded protein is CASSQGTGLGGKAFF.

The chain combines TRBV7-9 with TRBJ1-1; D gene uncertain. The V end was cut by 7 bases, the J end by 7 bases, with 25 bases between. This CDR3 comprises 16 residues. Germline V gene lookup returns CDR1 SEHNR and CDR2 FQNEAQ (reference sequence). DNA for the CDR3: TGTGCCAGCACCATGGGTCCCCCAGGAAATGATATTGAAGCTTTCTTT. This gives the protein CASTMGPPGNDIEAFF.

V gene TRBV7-2 combines with J gene TRBJ1-5; D might be TRBD1 (6 bases). The germline V gene has CDR1 SGHTA and CDR2 FQGNSA. The CDR3 has 17 amino acids. V was pared by 5 bases and J by 8 bases, with 25 bases between. The CDR3 loop reads CASSKSPGHSTREPQHF. In DNA form, the CDR3 reads TGTGCCAGCAGCAAATCGCCGGGACATAGTACCCGAGAGCCCCAGCATTTT.

This clone was picked up one time. The rearrangement uses TRBV11-3 and TRBJ2-2; 11 bases are shared with TRBD1. With V trimmed by 5 bases and J by 6 bases, 5 bases remained unmatched. Germline CDR1 and CDR2: SGHNT and YENEEA. The CDR3 spans 15 residues. The CDR3 DNA reads TGTGCCAGCAGCCCTGGACAGGGGGCATCCGGGGAGCTGTTTTTT. This codes for CASSPGQGASGELFF.

The chain employs TRBV28 and TRBJ2-3; 7 nucleotides line up with TRBD1. Per germline, CDR1 MDHEN and CDR2 SYDVKM. The CDR3 has 17 amino acids. V lost 5 bases, J lost 2 bases, and 13 bases stayed unmatched. CDR3: CASSLSPGTANTDTQYF. Written as DNA, the CDR3 is TGTGCCAGCAGTCTGAGTCCCGGGACAGCCAACACAGATACGCAGTATTTT.

Notes on this clone: One end of the junction does not line up with germline, which may come from a read error. The chain couples TRBV29-1 to TRBJ1-1, with D possibly TRBD1 on 6 matching bases. The length of the CDR3 is 12 residues. CDR1 and CDR2 (germline): SQVTM, ANQGSEA. The CDR3 nucleotides read TGCAGCGCTGAACAGGGCCGGACTGAAGCTTTCTTT. It is translated as CSAEQGRTEAFF.

This chain connects TRBV28 to TRBJ2-5; tentatively, D is TRBD2 (7 bases). Per the germline V gene, CDR1 is MDHEN and CDR2 is SYDVKM. The CDR3 sequence is 17 residues long. The V and J ends lost 3 bases and 0 bases respectively, with 17 bases between them. The CDR3 coding sequence is TGTGCCAGCAGTTTGCAAGTGGCGGGGGCGTACCAAGAGACCCAGTACTTC. Translated, it gives CASSLQVAGAYQETQYF.